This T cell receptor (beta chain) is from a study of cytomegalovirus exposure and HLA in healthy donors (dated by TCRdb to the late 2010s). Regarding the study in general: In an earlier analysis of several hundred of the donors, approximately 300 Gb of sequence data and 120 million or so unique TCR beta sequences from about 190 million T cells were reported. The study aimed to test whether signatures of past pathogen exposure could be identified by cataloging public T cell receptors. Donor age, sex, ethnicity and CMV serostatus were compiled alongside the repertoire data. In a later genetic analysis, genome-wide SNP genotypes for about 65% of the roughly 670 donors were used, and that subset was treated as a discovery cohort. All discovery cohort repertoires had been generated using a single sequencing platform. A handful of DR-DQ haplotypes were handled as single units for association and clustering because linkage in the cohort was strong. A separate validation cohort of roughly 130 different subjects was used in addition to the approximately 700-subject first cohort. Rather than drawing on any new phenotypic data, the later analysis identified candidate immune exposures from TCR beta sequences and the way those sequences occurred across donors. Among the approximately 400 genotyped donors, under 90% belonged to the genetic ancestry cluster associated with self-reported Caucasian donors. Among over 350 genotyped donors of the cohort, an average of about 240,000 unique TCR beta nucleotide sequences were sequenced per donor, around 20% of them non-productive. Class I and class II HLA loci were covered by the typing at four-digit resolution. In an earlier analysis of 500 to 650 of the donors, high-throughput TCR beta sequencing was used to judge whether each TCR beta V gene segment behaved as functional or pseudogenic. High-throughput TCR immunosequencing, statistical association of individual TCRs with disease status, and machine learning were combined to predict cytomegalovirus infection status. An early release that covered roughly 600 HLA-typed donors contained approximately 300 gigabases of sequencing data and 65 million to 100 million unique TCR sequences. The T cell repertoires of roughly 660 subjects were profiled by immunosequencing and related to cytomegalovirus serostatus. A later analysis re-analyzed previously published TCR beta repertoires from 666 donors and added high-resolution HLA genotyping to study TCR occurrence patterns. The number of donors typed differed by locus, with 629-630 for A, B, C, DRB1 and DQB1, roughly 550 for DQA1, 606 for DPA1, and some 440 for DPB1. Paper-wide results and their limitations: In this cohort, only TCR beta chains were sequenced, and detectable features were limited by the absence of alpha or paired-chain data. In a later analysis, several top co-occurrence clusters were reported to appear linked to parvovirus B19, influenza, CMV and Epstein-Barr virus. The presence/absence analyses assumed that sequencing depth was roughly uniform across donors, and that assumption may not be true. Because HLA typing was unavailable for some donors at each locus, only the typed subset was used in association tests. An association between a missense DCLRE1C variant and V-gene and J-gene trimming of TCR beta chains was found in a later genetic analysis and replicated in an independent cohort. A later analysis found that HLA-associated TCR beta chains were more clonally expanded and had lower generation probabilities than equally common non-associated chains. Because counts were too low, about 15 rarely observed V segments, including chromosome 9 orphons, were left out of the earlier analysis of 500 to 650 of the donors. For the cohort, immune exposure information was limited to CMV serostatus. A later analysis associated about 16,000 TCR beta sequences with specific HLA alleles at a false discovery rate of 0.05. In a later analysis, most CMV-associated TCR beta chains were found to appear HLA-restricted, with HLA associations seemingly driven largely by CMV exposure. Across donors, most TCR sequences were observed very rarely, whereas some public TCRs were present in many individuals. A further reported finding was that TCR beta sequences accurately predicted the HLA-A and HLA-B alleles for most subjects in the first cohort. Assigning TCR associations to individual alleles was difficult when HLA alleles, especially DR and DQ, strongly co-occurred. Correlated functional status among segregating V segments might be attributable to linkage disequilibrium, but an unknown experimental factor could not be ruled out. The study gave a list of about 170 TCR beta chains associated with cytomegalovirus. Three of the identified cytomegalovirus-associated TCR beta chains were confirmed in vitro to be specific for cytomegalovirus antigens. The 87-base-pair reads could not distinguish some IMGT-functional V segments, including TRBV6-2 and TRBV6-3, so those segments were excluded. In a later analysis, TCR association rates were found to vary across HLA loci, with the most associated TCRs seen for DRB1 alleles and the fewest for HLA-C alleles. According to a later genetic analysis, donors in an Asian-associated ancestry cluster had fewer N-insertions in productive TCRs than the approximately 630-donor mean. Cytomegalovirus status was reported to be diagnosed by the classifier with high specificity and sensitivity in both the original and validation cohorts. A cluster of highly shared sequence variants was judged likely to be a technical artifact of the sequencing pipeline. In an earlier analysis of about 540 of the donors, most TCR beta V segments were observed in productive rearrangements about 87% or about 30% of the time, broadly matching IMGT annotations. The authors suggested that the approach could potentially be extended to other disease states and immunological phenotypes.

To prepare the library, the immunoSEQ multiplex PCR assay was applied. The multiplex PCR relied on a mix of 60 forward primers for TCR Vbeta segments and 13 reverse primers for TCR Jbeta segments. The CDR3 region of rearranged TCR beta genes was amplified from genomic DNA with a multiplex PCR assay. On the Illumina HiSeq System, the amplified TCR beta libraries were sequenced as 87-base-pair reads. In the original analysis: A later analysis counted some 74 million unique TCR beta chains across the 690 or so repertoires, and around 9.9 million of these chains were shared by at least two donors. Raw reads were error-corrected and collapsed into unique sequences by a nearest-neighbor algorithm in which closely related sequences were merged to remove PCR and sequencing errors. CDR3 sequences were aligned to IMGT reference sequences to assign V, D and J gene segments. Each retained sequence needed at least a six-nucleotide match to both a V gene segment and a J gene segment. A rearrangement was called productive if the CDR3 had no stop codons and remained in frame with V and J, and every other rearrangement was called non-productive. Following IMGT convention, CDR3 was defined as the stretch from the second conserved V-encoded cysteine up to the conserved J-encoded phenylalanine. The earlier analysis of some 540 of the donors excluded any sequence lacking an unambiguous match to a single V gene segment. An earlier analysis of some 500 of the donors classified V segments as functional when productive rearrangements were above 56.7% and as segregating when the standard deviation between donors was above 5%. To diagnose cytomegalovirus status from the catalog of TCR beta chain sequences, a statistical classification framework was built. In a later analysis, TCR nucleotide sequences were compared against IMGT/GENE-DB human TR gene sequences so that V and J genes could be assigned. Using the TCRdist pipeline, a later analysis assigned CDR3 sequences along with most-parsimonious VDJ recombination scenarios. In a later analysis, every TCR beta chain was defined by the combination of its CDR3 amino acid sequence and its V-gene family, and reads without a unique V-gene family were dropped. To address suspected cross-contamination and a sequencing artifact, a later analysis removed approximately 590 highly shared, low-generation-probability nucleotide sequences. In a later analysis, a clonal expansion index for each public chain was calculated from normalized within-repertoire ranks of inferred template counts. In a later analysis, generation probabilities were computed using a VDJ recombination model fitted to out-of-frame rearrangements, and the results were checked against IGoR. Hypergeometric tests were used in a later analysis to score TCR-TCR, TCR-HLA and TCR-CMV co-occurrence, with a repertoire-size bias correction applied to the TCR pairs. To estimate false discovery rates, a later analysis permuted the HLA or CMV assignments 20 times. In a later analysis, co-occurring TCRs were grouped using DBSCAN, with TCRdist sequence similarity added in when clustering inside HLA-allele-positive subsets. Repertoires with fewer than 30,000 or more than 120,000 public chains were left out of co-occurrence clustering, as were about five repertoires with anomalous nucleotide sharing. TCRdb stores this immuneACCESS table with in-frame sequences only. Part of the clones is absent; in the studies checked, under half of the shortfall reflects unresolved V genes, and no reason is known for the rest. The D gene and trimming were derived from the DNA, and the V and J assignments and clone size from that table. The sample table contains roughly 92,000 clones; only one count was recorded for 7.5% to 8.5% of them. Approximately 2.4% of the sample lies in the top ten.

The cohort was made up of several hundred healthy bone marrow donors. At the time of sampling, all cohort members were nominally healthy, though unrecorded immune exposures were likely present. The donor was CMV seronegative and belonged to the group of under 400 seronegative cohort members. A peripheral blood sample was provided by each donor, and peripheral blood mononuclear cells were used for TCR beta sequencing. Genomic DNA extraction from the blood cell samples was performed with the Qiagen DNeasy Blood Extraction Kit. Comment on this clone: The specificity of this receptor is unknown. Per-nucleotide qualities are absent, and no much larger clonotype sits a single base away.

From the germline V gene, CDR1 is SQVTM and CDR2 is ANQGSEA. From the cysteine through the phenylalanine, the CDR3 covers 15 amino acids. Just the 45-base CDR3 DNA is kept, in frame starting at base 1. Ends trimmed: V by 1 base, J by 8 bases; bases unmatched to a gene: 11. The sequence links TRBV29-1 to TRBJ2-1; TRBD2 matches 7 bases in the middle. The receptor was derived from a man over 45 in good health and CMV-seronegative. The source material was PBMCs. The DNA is TGCAGCGTTGAAGTCGGCGGGAGCGTAGTCCATGAGCAGTTCTTC. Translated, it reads CSVEVGGSVVHEQFF.